A selection of T cell receptor beta chains follows, all from one sample in a study of patients and donors after allogeneic stem cell transplantation. TCRdb reprocessed the RT-PCR reads with MiXCR, giving one entry per CDR3 protein. The repertoire holds 70,000 to 95,000 distinct CDR3 sequences, with around 5% as singletons. The sample was blood, either unsorted or a sorted T cell fraction (not recorded which). The origin of the receptors is a human donor who was either an allogeneic HSCT recipient or a stem cell or donor lymphocyte infusion donor (not recorded which). It is not recorded whose cells these are; they may come from a transplant donor. The CDR3 runs from the conserved cysteine through the conserved F or W. The D gene is left open where the match is weak. Rows give clone size only sometimes, using once, few, many, or a class for an expanded clone.

v_gene	d_gene	abundance	j_gene	CDR3nt	CDR3aa
TRBV6-4	TRBD1	.	TRBJ2-7	TGTGCCAGCAGTCTGGGACAGGGATTCGAGCAGTACTTC	CASSLGQGFEQYF
TRBV6-2/TRBV6-3	TRBD2	.	TRBJ2-3	TGTGCCAGCAGTTACTCTGAGCGGGGGGGGGCAGATACGCAGTATTTT	CASSYSERGGADTQYF
TRBV5-6	.	.	TRBJ2-5	TGTGCCAGCAGCTTGGAGGCAGGGGAAGAGACCCAGTACTTC	CASSLEAGEETQYF
TRBV6-5	TRBD1	many	TRBJ1-1	TGTGCCAGCACCCAGGGGGGTGAAGCTTTCTTT	CASTQGGEAFF
TRBV15	.	many	TRBJ2-5	TGTGCCACCAGCAGAGACTCCCTCACGGAGACCCAGTACTTC	CATSRDSLTETQYF
TRBV9	.	many	TRBJ2-1	TGTGCCAGCAGAAAGCTATCCTCCTACAATGAGCAGTTCTTC	CASRKLSSYNEQFF
TRBV27	.	many	TRBJ1-5	TGTGCCAGCAGGCTGGACGGGGTATTGAGCAATCAGCCCCAGCATTTT	CASRLDGVLSNQPQHF
TRBV27	TRBD2	many	TRBJ2-7	TGTGCCAGCAGTTACGGGACTAGCGGGAACTACGAGCAGTACTTC	CASSYGTSGNYEQYF
TRBV3-1	TRBD2	medium-sized	TRBJ2-3	TGTGCCAGCAGCCGAGCAAGACTAGCGGGAAGTACCACGCAGTATTTT	CASSRARLAGSTTQYF
TRBV11-2	TRBD1	many	TRBJ2-7	TGTGCCAGCAGCCCGTTAAACAGGGGTAGAGGGGTATACGAGCAGTACTTC	CASSPLNRGRGVYEQYF
TRBV24-1	TRBD2	many	TRBJ2-1	TGTGCCACCAGTGATCCCGGCGGGACTAGCGGGAGAAGGGACAATGAGCAGTTCTTC	CATSDPGGTSGRRDNEQFF
TRBV15	.	many	TRBJ1-1	TGTGCCACCAGCGCCCCGTGGGGAACTGAAGCTTTCTTT	CATSAPWGTEAFF
TRBV28	.	many	TRBJ2-3	TGTGCCAGCAGTAAGCCAGATACGCAGTATTTT	CASSKPDTQYF
TRBV7-8	TRBD1	many	TRBJ1-6	TGTGCCAGCAATCCAGGGGAGGGGGCGAGAAATTCACCCCTCCACTTT	CASNPGEGARNSPLHF
TRBV3-1	.	many	TRBJ1-5	TGTGCCAGCAGCCAAGATCGACGACAGCCCCAGCATTTT	CASSQDRRQPQHF
TRBV12-3/TRBV12-4	TRBD1	many	TRBJ1-1	TGTGCCAGCAGTTTACAGGGGGCGTGGGGCACTGAAGCTTTCTTT	CASSLQGAWGTEAFF
TRBV30	TRBD1	many	TRBJ1-1	TGTGCCTGGCGGACAGGGTTGGTGAACACTGAAGCTTTCTTT	CAWRTGLVNTEAFF
TRBV3-1	.	many	TRBJ2-2	TGTGCCAGCAGCTACGGGGGCAACACCGGGGAGCTGTTTTTT	CASSYGGNTGELFF
TRBV12-3/TRBV12-4	.	many	TRBJ1-2	TGTGCCAGCAGTTTAGACACCTCCTATGGCTACACCTTC	CASSLDTSYGYTF
TRBV28	.	many	TRBJ2-7	TGTGCCAGCAGTTCCGTGCTGGTCTACGAGCAGTACTTC	CASSSVLVYEQYF
TRBV5-4	TRBD2	few	TRBJ2-7	TGTGCCAGCAGCTCCGGGACTAAAGACGGCGAGCAGTACTTC	CASSSGTKDGEQYF
TRBV3-1	.	.	TRBJ1-5	TGTGCCAGCAGCCAGGGGAGGACATCGGCCCAGCATTTT	CASSQGRTSAQHF
TRBV3-1	TRBD1	many	TRBJ1-1	TGTGCCAGCACCCAACCCGAGACAGGGGGCAAAGCTTTCTTT	CASTQPETGGKAFF
TRBV6-1	.	many	TRBJ2-2	TGTGCCAGCAGCCCCCTGGGAGGCCTGGTTACCGGGGAGCTGTTTTTT	CASSPLGGLVTGELFF
TRBV18	.	.	TRBJ1-5	TGTGCCAGCTCACGGGAACAAGGGTGGTCCCAGCATTTT	CASSREQGWSQHF
TRBV7-9	TRBD2	few	TRBJ2-3	TGTGCCAGCAGCACTCAACGGGGACTAGCGGGAGTAAATGCGCAGTATTTT	CASSTQRGLAGVNAQYF
TRBV24-1	TRBD1	many	TRBJ2-1	TGTGCCACCAGTGACTCCAAAGGGACAGGGGGTAAAAATGAGCAGTTCTTC	CATSDSKGTGGKNEQFF
TRBV6-1	.	.	TRBJ1-2	TGTGCCAGCACTAAGAGGGGCGGACGAGGCTACACCTTC	CASTKRGGRGYTF
TRBV5-1	.	many	TRBJ2-7	TGCGCCAGCAGCTTGTCCCGGACCTACGAGCAGTACTTC	CASSLSRTYEQYF
TRBV27	TRBD2	.	TRBJ2-3	TGTGCCAGCAGTTTAACGGGACTAGCGACCCAGGGTACGCAGTATTTT	CASSLTGLATQGTQYF
TRBV4-1	.	.	TRBJ2-2	TGCGCCAGCAGCCAAGATGCAGGGTACACCGGGGAGCTGTTTTTT	CASSQDAGYTGELFF
TRBV20-1	TRBD2	many	TRBJ2-4	TGCAGTGCTAGAGCAAGCGGGAGTTGGAACATTCAGTACTTC	CSARASGSWNIQYF
TRBV20-1	TRBD2	many	TRBJ2-7	TGCAGTCACCGACGGGGGGACGGCGAGCAGTACTTC	CSHRRGDGEQYF
TRBV28	.	few	TRBJ2-7	TGTGCCAGCAGTCAACGATCAGGGGTCGGCGAGCAGTACTTC	CASSQRSGVGEQYF
TRBV20-1	TRBD1	many	TRBJ1-5	TGCAGTGCTGCCAGGGGGGGGGCTCAACAGCCCCAGCATTTT	CSAARGGAQQPQHF
TRBV7-2	.	many	TRBJ1-5	TGTGCCAGCAGCTCGAATCTAGGCAATCAGCCCCAGCATTTT	CASSSNLGNQPQHF
TRBV20-1	TRBD1	few	TRBJ1-2	TGCAGTGCCAGAGGACAGGGGTCGGGCCTTGGCTACACCTTC	CSARGQGSGLGYTF
TRBV4-1	.	.	TRBJ1-6	TGCGCCAGCAGCCAAGAGTTGACCTCACCCCTCCACTTT	CASSQELTSPLHF
TRBV28	TRBD2	.	TRBJ2-5	TGTGCCAGCAGACCCGGGACTAGTATTAGGCTTGAGACCCAGTACTTC	CASRPGTSIRLETQYF
TRBV2	.	.	TRBJ1-2	TGTGCCAGCAGTGCGGTAATAGGGAACTATGGCTACACCTTC	CASSAVIGNYGYTF
TRBV7-2	.	.	TRBJ2-7	TGTGCCAGCAGCATCAGGGGTTCCTACGAGCAGTACTTC	CASSIRGSYEQYF
TRBV11-3	TRBD2	many	TRBJ2-1	TGTGCCAGCAGCCCTCGGACTAGCGGGGTTGAGCAGTTCTTC	CASSPRTSGVEQFF
TRBV27	TRBD2	.	TRBJ2-1	TGTGCCAGCAGTTTACCCCGCCAGGGACTAGCGGGAGTGTTGTCCTACAATGAGCAGTTCTTC	CASSLPRQGLAGVLSYNEQFF
TRBV6-4	.	many	TRBJ2-2	TGTGCCAGCAGTGACAGGGACACCGGGGAGCTGTTTTTT	CASSDRDTGELFF
TRBV6-1	TRBD1	.	TRBJ1-1	TGTGCCAGCAATGGACAGGGGAACACTGAAGCTTTCTTT	CASNGQGNTEAFF
TRBV27	TRBD1	many	TRBJ1-1	TGTGCCAGCAGTCCGGGACAGGGTAAGGAGAACACTGAAGCTTTCTTT	CASSPGQGKENTEAFF
TRBV5-1	.	many	TRBJ2-2	TGCGCCAGCAGCTTGGAGTCGGGAGTCGGGACCGGGGAGCTGTTTTTT	CASSLESGVGTGELFF
TRBV28	.	many	TRBJ1-2	TGTGCCAGCAGTTTAATCGGGGGAGCAGGCTACACCTTC	CASSLIGGAGYTF
TRBV20-1	.	few	TRBJ1-2	TGCAGTGCTAGCCACAATAACTATGGCTACACCTTC	CSASHNNYGYTF
TRBV5-1	.	many	TRBJ1-1	TGCGCCAGCAGCTTGGAAGGGGGTCCCACTGAAGCTTTCTTT	CASSLEGGPTEAFF
TRBV9	.	many	TRBJ1-1	TGTGCCAGCAGCGTAGATGGGCTCGGGACTGAAGCTTTCTTT	CASSVDGLGTEAFF
TRBV20-1	.	many	TRBJ2-1	TGCAGTGCTAGGAAGGGGGGACCGAGGTTGTTTGATGAGCAGTTCTTC	CSARKGGPRLFDEQFF
TRBV12-3/TRBV12-4	TRBD2	few	TRBJ2-5	TGTGCCAGCAGTTGGGGAACCGGGACTAGCGGCCCAAGGGAGACCCAGTACTTC	CASSWGTGTSGPRETQYF
TRBV12-3/TRBV12-4	.	few	TRBJ1-4	TGTGCCAGCAGACCGCTTGGACAGAATGAAAAACTGTTTTTT	CASRPLGQNEKLFF
TRBV3-1	TRBD2	many	TRBJ2-7	TGTGCCAGCAGCCAAGATCTCTGGGGGACTACCTACGAGCAGTACTTC	CASSQDLWGTTYEQYF
TRBV7-3	TRBD2	many	TRBJ2-3	TGTGCCAGCAGCTTAAGTGGACTAGCGACTGGGGATACGCAGTATTTT	CASSLSGLATGDTQYF
TRBV11-2	.	few	TRBJ2-3	TGTGCCAGCAGGTTAGCCGGCACCACAGATACGCAGTATTTT	CASRLAGTTDTQYF
TRBV20-1	.	few	TRBJ2-5	TGCAGTGCTAGATACCACCAGGGTTTGGGAGAGACCCAGTACTTC	CSARYHQGLGETQYF
TRBV24-1	.	.	TRBJ2-3	TGTGCCACCAGTGCCCCCCGCGGTACGCAGTATTTT	CATSAPRGTQYF
TRBV18	.	.	TRBJ1-2	TGTGCCAGCTCATCGGACAGTCCGGGGGGCTACACCTTC	CASSSDSPGGYTF